A selection of T cell receptor beta chains follows, all from one sample in a study of cytomegalovirus exposure and HLA in healthy donors. Clones were sequenced by immunoSEQ multiplex PCR, and TCRdb holds only the in-frame ones, with some missing. The table has about 160,000 clones, about four fifths seen once. What was sequenced was PBMCs. Receptors were obtained from a male donor in good health and CMV-seropositive. CDR3s include the opening cysteine and the closing phenylalanine or tryptophan. A D gene is named only where the DNA matches it firmly. The size entry is marked missing in some rows and otherwise reads once, few, many or a size class.

CDR3 protein: CASSLGSYGYTF; CDR3 DNA: TGTGCCAGCAGCTTAGGCAGTTATGGCTACACCTTC; V gene: TRBV11-2; J gene: TRBJ1-2; D gene: .; clone size: .
CDR3 protein: CASSLSLQGYEQYF; CDR3 DNA: TGTGCCAGCAGTTTATCGTTACAGGGATACGAGCAGTACTTC; V gene: TRBV27; J gene: TRBJ2-7; D gene: .; clone size: .
CDR3 protein: CASSSPGGNNEKLFF; CDR3 DNA: TGTGCCAGCAGCTCCCCGGGGGGGAATAATGAAAAACTGTTTTTT; V gene: TRBV6-6; J gene: TRBJ1-4; D gene: .; clone size: .
CDR3 protein: CAISGPLAAVSYEQYF; CDR3 DNA: TGTGCCATCAGTGGGCCCCTAGCGGCAGTCTCCTACGAGCAGTACTTC; V gene: TRBV10-3; J gene: TRBJ2-7; D gene: TRBD2; clone size: .
CDR3 protein: CASRRGQSRANVLTF; CDR3 DNA: TGTGCCAGCAGGAGGGGACAGTCAAGGGCCAACGTCCTGACTTTC; V gene: TRBV6-5; J gene: TRBJ2-6; D gene: TRBD1; clone size: .
CDR3 protein: CAWSTAEGAEAFF; CDR3 DNA: TGTGCCTGGAGTACAGCCGAAGGCGCTGAAGCTTTCTTT; V gene: TRBV30; J gene: TRBJ1-1; D gene: .; clone size: .
CDR3 protein: CASSSKQGARQGNEKLFF; CDR3 DNA: TGTGCCAGCAGCTCTAAACAGGGGGCACGACAGGGAAATGAAAAACTGTTTTTT; V gene: TRBV5-6; J gene: TRBJ1-4; D gene: TRBD1; clone size: few
CDR3 protein: CASGSPGQGTDTQYF; CDR3 DNA: TGTGCCAGCGGGTCACCGGGACAGGGGACGGATACGCAGTATTTT; V gene: TRBV28; J gene: TRBJ2-3; D gene: TRBD1; clone size: .
CDR3 protein: CASSQDANSGNYGYTF; CDR3 DNA: TGCGCCAGCAGCCAAGACGCTAACAGTGGAAACTATGGCTACACCTTC; V gene: TRBV4-1; J gene: TRBJ1-2; D gene: .; clone size: .
CDR3 protein: CASSRTGQLSYGYTF; CDR3 DNA: TGTGCCAGTAGTAGGACCGGACAGCTTTCCTATGGCTACACCTTC; V gene: TRBV19; J gene: TRBJ1-2; D gene: .; clone size: .
CDR3 protein: CAWSAQVPSPYF; CDR3 DNA: TGTGCCTGGAGTGCGCAGGTCCCGAGTCCGTACTTC; V gene: TRBV30; J gene: TRBJ2-7; D gene: .; clone size: .
CDR3 protein: CASSITGNEAFF; CDR3 DNA: TGTGCCAGCAGCATAACAGGGAATGAAGCTTTCTTT; V gene: TRBV5-5; J gene: TRBJ1-1; D gene: .; clone size: few
CDR3 protein: CASSEGGNQGNTIYF; CDR3 DNA: TGTGCCAGCAGCGAGGGGGGGAACCAGGGAAACACCATATATTTT; V gene: TRBV9; J gene: TRBJ1-3; D gene: .; clone size: .
CDR3 protein: CASSLAPGQGYMNTEAFF; CDR3 DNA: TGTGCCAGCAGTTTAGCGCCCGGACAGGGGTACATGAACACTGAAGCTTTCTTT; V gene: TRBV28; J gene: TRBJ1-1; D gene: TRBD1; clone size: .
CDR3 protein: CASSDLAGVSDEQFF; CDR3 DNA: TGTGCCAGCAGTGACTTAGCGGGAGTTAGCGATGAGCAGTTCTTC; V gene: TRBV6-4; J gene: TRBJ2-1; D gene: TRBD2; clone size: .
CDR3 protein: CASSLDGVSTDTQYF; CDR3 DNA: TGCGCCAGCAGCTTAGACGGGGTTAGCACAGATACGCAGTATTTT; V gene: TRBV5-1; J gene: TRBJ2-3; D gene: .; clone size: .
CDR3 protein: CASSGWGDSYEQYF; CDR3 DNA: TGTGCCAGCAGCGGTTGGGGGGACTCCTACGAGCAGTACTTC; V gene: TRBV7-9; J gene: TRBJ2-7; D gene: .; clone size: .
CDR3 protein: CASSILGQGADEQYF; CDR3 DNA: TGTGCCAGCAGCATTCTTGGACAGGGGGCCGACGAGCAGTACTTC; V gene: TRBV28; J gene: TRBJ2-7; D gene: TRBD1; clone size: .
CDR3 protein: CASSSDRGTIYGYTF; CDR3 DNA: TGCGCCAGCAGCTCGGACAGGGGGACAATCTATGGCTACACCTTC; V gene: TRBV5-1; J gene: TRBJ1-2; D gene: TRBD1; clone size: .
CDR3 protein: CASSLQGNTEAFF; CDR3 DNA: TGTGCCAGCAGCTTACAGGGGAACACTGAAGCTTTCTTT; V gene: TRBV5-5; J gene: TRBJ1-1; D gene: .; clone size: few
CDR3 protein: CASSFQTHRAGEQFF; CDR3 DNA: TGCGCCAGCAGCTTTCAAACCCACAGGGCTGGTGAGCAGTTCTTC; V gene: TRBV5-1; J gene: TRBJ2-1; D gene: .; clone size: .
CDR3 protein: CATSRDLGEETQYF; CDR3 DNA: TGTGCCACCAGCAGAGATTTGGGAGAGGAGACCCAGTACTTC; V gene: TRBV15; J gene: TRBJ2-5; D gene: .; clone size: .
CDR3 protein: CASSFGDSYIQYF; CDR3 DNA: TGTGCCAGCAGCTTCGGGGATTCGTACATTCAGTACTTC; V gene: TRBV5-4; J gene: TRBJ2-4; D gene: .; clone size: .
CDR3 protein: CASSFQGEATEAFF; CDR3 DNA: TGTGCCAGCAGTTTTCAGGGGGAGGCCACTGAAGCTTTCTTT; V gene: TRBV28; J gene: TRBJ1-1; D gene: TRBD1; clone size: .
CDR3 protein: CASSTGTVGLLFF; CDR3 DNA: TGTGCCAGCAGCACCGGGACAGTCGGACTTCTGTTTTTT; V gene: TRBV7-9; J gene: TRBJ1-4; D gene: TRBD1; clone size: few
CDR3 protein: CASSPVQGYGYTF; CDR3 DNA: TGTGCCAGCTCACCGGTACAGGGCTATGGCTACACCTTC; V gene: TRBV18; J gene: TRBJ1-2; D gene: .; clone size: .
CDR3 protein: CASSPDQPQHF; CDR3 DNA: TGTGCCAGCAGTCCTGATCAGCCCCAGCATTTT; V gene: TRBV28; J gene: TRBJ1-5; D gene: .; clone size: .
CDR3 protein: CASSLGPSGYEQYF; CDR3 DNA: TGTGCCAGCAGTTTAGGGCCTAGCGGATACGAGCAGTACTTC; V gene: TRBV28; J gene: TRBJ2-7; D gene: TRBD2; clone size: .
CDR3 protein: CASSPSRGHTIYF; CDR3 DNA: TGTGCCAGCAGCCCAAGCAGGGGACACACCATATATTTT; V gene: TRBV7-9; J gene: TRBJ1-3; D gene: .; clone size: .
CDR3 protein: CAMSRREPYNSPLHF; CDR3 DNA: TGTGCCATGTCGCGGAGGGAACCCTATAATTCACCCCTCCACTTT; V gene: TRBV10-3; J gene: TRBJ1-6; D gene: .; clone size: few
CDR3 protein: CASGQDGRHEQYF; CDR3 DNA: TGTGCTAGTGGTCAGGACGGGAGACACGAGCAGTACTTC; V gene: TRBV12-5; J gene: TRBJ2-7; D gene: .; clone size: once
CDR3 protein: CASSQDKGGFYEQYF; CDR3 DNA: TGCGCCAGCAGCCAAGATAAGGGGGGGTTCTACGAGCAGTACTTC; V gene: TRBV4-3; J gene: TRBJ2-7; D gene: .; clone size: .
CDR3 protein: CASNKGLEMAYEQYF; CDR3 DNA: TGTGCCAGCAATAAGGGACTAGAGATGGCCTACGAGCAGTACTTC; V gene: TRBV11-2; J gene: TRBJ2-7; D gene: TRBD2; clone size: .
CDR3 protein: CASSLATGKKLFF; CDR3 DNA: TGTGCCAGCAGCTTAGCGACGGGGAAAAAACTGTTTTTT; V gene: TRBV7-9; J gene: TRBJ1-4; D gene: .; clone size: .
CDR3 protein: CASHGGGANEKLFF; CDR3 DNA: TGCGCCAGCCACGGAGGAGGAGCTAATGAAAAACTGTTTTTT; V gene: TRBV5-1; J gene: TRBJ1-4; D gene: .; clone size: .
CDR3 protein: CASSPSGSPDQPQHF; CDR3 DNA: TGTGCCAGCAGCCCCTCGGGAAGCCCCGATCAGCCCCAGCATTTT; V gene: TRBV11-2; J gene: TRBJ1-5; D gene: .; clone size: .
CDR3 protein: CASSELRGFSTDTQYF; CDR3 DNA: TGCGCCAGCAGCGAACTCAGGGGTTTTAGCACAGATACGCAGTATTTT; V gene: TRBV5-1; J gene: TRBJ2-3; D gene: .; clone size: .
CDR3 protein: CASRGPGGQPQHF; CDR3 DNA: TGTGCCAGCAGGGGACCGGGGGGTCAGCCCCAGCATTTT; V gene: TRBV28; J gene: TRBJ1-5; D gene: .; clone size: .
CDR3 protein: CATSREWEGPYEQYF; CDR3 DNA: TGTGCCACCAGCAGAGAATGGGAGGGACCCTACGAGCAGTACTTC; V gene: TRBV15; J gene: TRBJ2-7; D gene: TRBD2; clone size: .
CDR3 protein: CASRQRGGPNTEAFF; CDR3 DNA: TGTGCCAGTAGACAAAGGGGGGGGCCGAACACTGAAGCTTTCTTT; V gene: TRBV19; J gene: TRBJ1-1; D gene: .; clone size: .
CDR3 protein: CASSQDLGQGMYNEQFF; CDR3 DNA: TGCGCCAGCAGCCAAGATCTTGGACAGGGTATGTACAATGAGCAGTTCTTC; V gene: TRBV4-3; J gene: TRBJ2-1; D gene: TRBD1; clone size: .
CDR3 protein: CASSLGGRGKHNTEAFF; CDR3 DNA: TGTGCCAGCAGCTTAGGGGGCAGGGGAAAGCATAACACTGAAGCTTTCTTT; V gene: TRBV7-9; J gene: TRBJ1-1; D gene: .; clone size: few
CDR3 protein: CASSLHMANEKLFF; CDR3 DNA: TGTGCCAGCAGCCTTCACATGGCTAATGAAAAACTGTTTTTT; V gene: TRBV14; J gene: TRBJ1-4; D gene: .; clone size: once
CDR3 protein: CAIATGTYEQYF; CDR3 DNA: TGTGCCATCGCGACGGGTACCTACGAGCAGTACTTC; V gene: TRBV6-6; J gene: TRBJ2-7; D gene: .; clone size: .
CDR3 protein: CASSLYSGVYNEQFF; CDR3 DNA: TGTGCCAGCAGTTTATATAGCGGGGTATACAATGAGCAGTTCTTC; V gene: TRBV27; J gene: TRBJ2-1; D gene: TRBD2; clone size: once
CDR3 protein: CASSPRSGSSYNEQFF; CDR3 DNA: TGTGCCAGCTCACCACGAAGCGGGTCTTCCTACAATGAGCAGTTCTTC; V gene: TRBV18; J gene: TRBJ2-1; D gene: .; clone size: .
CDR3 protein: CASSLVGTSGSVGGELFF; CDR3 DNA: TGTGCCAGCAGCTTAGTCGGGACTAGCGGGAGTGTCGGCGGGGAGCTGTTTTTT; V gene: TRBV7-2; J gene: TRBJ2-2; D gene: TRBD2; clone size: .
CDR3 protein: CASSIGRPPGSSNQPQHF; CDR3 DNA: TGTGCCAGTAGTATTGGCCGACCTCCAGGGTCGAGCAATCAGCCCCAGCATTTT; V gene: TRBV19; J gene: TRBJ1-5; D gene: .; clone size: .
CDR3 protein: CASSETGSYGYTF; CDR3 DNA: TGTGCCAGCAGCGAAACAGGGTCATATGGCTACACCTTC; V gene: TRBV7-9; J gene: TRBJ1-2; D gene: .; clone size: once
CDR3 protein: CATSIDRGEAFF; CDR3 DNA: TGTGCCACCAGCATAGACAGGGGAGAGGCGTTTTTT; V gene: TRBV15; J gene: TRBJ1-4; D gene: TRBD1; clone size: .
CDR3 protein: CASSYRREGIYNEQFF; CDR3 DNA: TGTGCCAGTTCCTACAGGCGGGAGGGGATTTACAATGAGCAGTTCTTC; V gene: TRBV19; J gene: TRBJ2-1; D gene: TRBD2; clone size: .
CDR3 protein: CASSYGGAQQPQHF; CDR3 DNA: TGTGCCAGCAGTTACGGGGGGGCTCAGCAGCCCCAGCATTTT; V gene: TRBV6-5; J gene: TRBJ1-5; D gene: .; clone size: few
CDR3 protein: CASSQDPTTSALNEKLFF; CDR3 DNA: TGCGCCAGCAGCCAAGATCCAACTACGTCAGCCCTTAATGAAAAACTGTTTTTT; V gene: TRBV4-3; J gene: TRBJ1-4; D gene: .; clone size: .
CDR3 protein: CASSTWDRGAYEQYF; CDR3 DNA: TGTGCCAGCAGTACCTGGGACAGGGGAGCTTACGAGCAGTACTTC; V gene: TRBV27; J gene: TRBJ2-7; D gene: TRBD1; clone size: .
CDR3 protein: CASSALGGRYEQYF; CDR3 DNA: TGTGCCAGCAGTGCCCTTGGGGGGAGGTACGAGCAGTACTTC; V gene: TRBV6-5; J gene: TRBJ2-7; D gene: .; clone size: .
CDR3 protein: CASFSLGGRTEAFF; CDR3 DNA: TGTGCCAGCTTCAGTTTAGGAGGTCGCACTGAAGCTTTCTTT; V gene: TRBV28; J gene: TRBJ1-1; D gene: .; clone size: .
CDR3 protein: CASSQDLQGAREKLFF; CDR3 DNA: TGCGCCAGCAGCCAAGATTTGCAGGGGGCTCGGGAAAAACTGTTTTTT; V gene: TRBV4-1; J gene: TRBJ1-4; D gene: TRBD1; clone size: .
CDR3 protein: CASTLRGTQYF; CDR3 DNA: TGTGCCAGCACCCTGCGAGGGACCCAGTACTTC; V gene: TRBV5-6; J gene: TRBJ2-5; D gene: .; clone size: .
CDR3 protein: CASSFHQGLVSYNEQFF; CDR3 DNA: TGTGCCAGCAGTTTTCATCAGGGTCTTGTAAGCTACAATGAGCAGTTCTTC; V gene: TRBV27; J gene: TRBJ2-1; D gene: .; clone size: .